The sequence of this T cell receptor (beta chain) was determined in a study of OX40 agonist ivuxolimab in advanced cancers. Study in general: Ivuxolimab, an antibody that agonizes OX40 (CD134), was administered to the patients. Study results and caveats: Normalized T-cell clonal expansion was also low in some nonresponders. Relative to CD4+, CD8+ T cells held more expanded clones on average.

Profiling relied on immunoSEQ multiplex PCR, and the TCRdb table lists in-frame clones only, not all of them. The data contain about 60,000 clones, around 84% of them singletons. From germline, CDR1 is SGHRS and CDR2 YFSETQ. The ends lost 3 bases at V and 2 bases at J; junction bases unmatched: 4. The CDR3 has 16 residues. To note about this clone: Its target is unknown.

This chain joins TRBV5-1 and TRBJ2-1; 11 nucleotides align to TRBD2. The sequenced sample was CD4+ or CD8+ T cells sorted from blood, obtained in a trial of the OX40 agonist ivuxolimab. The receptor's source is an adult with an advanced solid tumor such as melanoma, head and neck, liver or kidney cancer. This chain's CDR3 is CASSSVLAGAYNEQFF. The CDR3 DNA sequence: TGCGCCAGCAGCTCCGTACTAGCGGGGGCCTACAATGAGCAGTTCTTC.